The 11 T cell receptor beta chains in this list originate from one sample, sequenced in a study of cytomegalovirus exposure and HLA in healthy donors. PCR involved 60 Vbeta and 13 Jbeta primers. Repertoires were generated with immunoSEQ multiplex PCR, while TCRdb's copy carries only in-frame clones and drops some. The table lists approximately 93,000 clones, around 84% of them singletons. The specimen was PBMCs. These receptors all stem from a woman between 35 and 50 years old in good health and CMV-seronegative.

The CDR3 nucleotides read TGTGCCAGCAGTCGTGGACAGGGAATTGGCGAGCAGTACTTC. Translation: CASSRGQGIGEQYF. The V gene is TRBV27, the J gene TRBJ2-7; 8 bases match TRBD1. V lost 5 bases and J lost 6; bases outside the gene matches: 9. The CDR3 extends over 14 amino acids. Germline CDR1 is MNHEY and CDR2 is SMNVEV (reference sequence).

The chain is built from TRBV7-6 and TRBJ2-5; TRBD1 matches 8 bases. In germline, CDR1 is SGHVS, CDR2 FNYEAQ. The CDR3 length is 16 residues. V was pared by 5 bases and J by 1 base, with 9 bases of the junction left unmatched. This CDR3 reads CASSLSRGRTQETQYF. For the CDR3, the DNA is TGTGCCAGCAGCCTTAGCAGGGGGCGGACCCAAGAGACCCAGTACTTC.

This sequence joins TRBV6-5 and TRBJ2-7; D is undetermined. This CDR3 is built from 12 residues. The V end lost 8 bases, the J end lost 0 bases, and 8 bases lay between the germline ends. The germline gives CDR1 MNHEY, CDR2 SVGAGI. The CDR3: CASRKSSYEQYF. CDR3 nucleotides: TGTGCCAGCCGCAAGAGCTCCTACGAGCAGTACTTC.

This clone was observed once. V usage is TRBV19 and J usage is TRBJ2-7; 7 bases are a match to TRBD2. This CDR3 is 14 amino acids long. V lost 4 bases and J lost 3; bases outside the gene matches: 6. The germline gives CDR1 LNHDA, CDR2 SQIVND (reference sequence). CDR3 coding DNA: TGTGCCAGTAGTAGCGGGAGCATGGTCTACGAGCAGTACTTC. This translates into CASSSGSMVYEQYF.

V and J are TRBV28 and TRBJ2-7, with D maybe TRBD2 (6 bases). Germline V gives CDR1 MDHEN, CDR2 SYDVKM. Trimming cost V 4 bases and J 0 bases, with 16 bases left between them. The CDR3 runs to 16 residues. The CDR3 loop is CASSSERALFSYEQYF. The CDR3 nucleotides are TGTGCCAGCAGTTCGGAGCGGGCATTATTCTCCTACGAGCAGTACTTC.

The chain couples TRBV19 to TRBJ2-1, with D hard to call. The CDR3 runs 14 residues. Trimming removed 7 bases from V and 3 bases from J, with 13 bases in between. Germline CDR1 LNHDA, CDR2 SQIVND (reference sequence). The CDR3 region is CASKQASYYNEQFF. CDR3 nucleotides: TGTGCCAGTAAGCAAGCTTCCTACTACAATGAGCAGTTCTTC.

The V gene is TRBV28, the J gene TRBJ2-7; TRBD2 is a possible D gene (5 bases). V shed 5 bases and J shed 3 bases, with 17 bases lying between them. The CDR3 has 15 amino acids. Germline CDR1 is MDHEN and CDR2 is SYDVKM. CDR3 DNA sequence: TGTGCCAGCAGTCCCGGGGTCGGACCTCACTACGAGCAGTACTTC. Its translation is CASSPGVGPHYEQYF. The full variable domain, with the rest looked up from reference TRBV28 and TRBJ2-7, is DVKVTQSSRYLVKRTGEKVFLECVQDMDHENMFWYRQDPGLGLRLIYFSYDVKMKEKGDIPEGYSVSREKKERFSLILESASTNQTSMYLCASSPGVGPHYEQYFGPGTRLTVT.

The chain uses TRBV6-5 and TRBJ2-1; 11 positions match TRBD1. V shed 5 bases and J 4 bases; nucleotides not matched to a gene: 4. The CDR3 extends over 15 amino acids. Germline CDR1 is MNHEY and CDR2 is SVGAGI. The CDR3 is CASSPGTGGYNEQFF. CDR3 coding DNA: TGTGCCAGCAGTCCCGGGACAGGGGGTTACAATGAGCAGTTCTTC.

This rearrangement joins TRBV5-1 to TRBJ2-5, with TRBD2 identical over 11 bases. The J call is doubtful: the DNA matches TRBJ2-7 better. Germline CDR1 and CDR2: SGHRS and YFSETQ. The length of the CDR3 is 16 residues. CDR3 DNA: TGCGCCAGCAGCTCCTTTAGCGGGAGGGCCTGGGACGAGCAGTACTTC. Translation gives CASSSFSGRAWDEQYF.

This chain joins TRBV19 and TRBJ2-6, with TRBD1 identical over 10 bases. This CDR3 is 18 amino acids long. CDR1 LNHDA and CDR2 SQIVND come from the germline V gene (reference sequence). V lost 6 bases and J lost 4; bases outside the gene matches: 12. CDR3 region: CASRSGQGGLGGANVLTF. The CDR3 DNA reads TGTGCCAGTAGGAGCGGACAGGGGGGACTTGGGGGGGCCAACGTCCTGACTTTC.

The chain carries TRBV7-3 and TRBJ1-6, with 12 positions matching TRBD1. The germline V gene encodes CDR1 SGHTA and CDR2 FQGTGA. Germline trimming cut 3 bases from V and 7 bases from J; bases unmatched to any gene: 1. This CDR3 comprises 15 residues. CDR3 DNA: TGTGCCAGCAGCTTGGGACAGGGGGCGAATTCACCCCTCCACTTT. It yields the protein CASSLGQGANSPLHF.